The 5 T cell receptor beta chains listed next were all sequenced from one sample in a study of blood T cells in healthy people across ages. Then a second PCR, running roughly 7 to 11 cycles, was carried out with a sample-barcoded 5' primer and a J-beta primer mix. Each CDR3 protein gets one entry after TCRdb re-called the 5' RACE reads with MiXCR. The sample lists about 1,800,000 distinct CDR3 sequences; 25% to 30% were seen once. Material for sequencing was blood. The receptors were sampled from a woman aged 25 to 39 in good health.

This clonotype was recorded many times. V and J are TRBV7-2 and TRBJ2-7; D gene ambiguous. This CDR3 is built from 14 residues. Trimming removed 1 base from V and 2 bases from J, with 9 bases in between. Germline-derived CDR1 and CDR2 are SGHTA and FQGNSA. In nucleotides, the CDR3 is TGTGCCAGCAGCTTAGGATACGGAACCTACGAGCAGTACTTC. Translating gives CASSLGYGTYEQYF.

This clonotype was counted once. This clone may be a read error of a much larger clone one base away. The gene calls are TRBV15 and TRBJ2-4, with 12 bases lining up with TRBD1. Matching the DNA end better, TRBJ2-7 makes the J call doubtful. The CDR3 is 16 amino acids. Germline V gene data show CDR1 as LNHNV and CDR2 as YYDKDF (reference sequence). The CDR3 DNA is TGTGCCACCAGCAGGGCAGGGGACAGGGGGCCCTACGAGCAGTACTTC. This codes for CATSRAGDRGPYEQYF.

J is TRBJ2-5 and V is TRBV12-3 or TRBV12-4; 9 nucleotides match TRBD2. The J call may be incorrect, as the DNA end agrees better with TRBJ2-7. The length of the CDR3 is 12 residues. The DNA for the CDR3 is TGTGCCAGCAGAGAAGCGGGGGGCGAGCAGTACTTC. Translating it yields CASREAGGEQYF.

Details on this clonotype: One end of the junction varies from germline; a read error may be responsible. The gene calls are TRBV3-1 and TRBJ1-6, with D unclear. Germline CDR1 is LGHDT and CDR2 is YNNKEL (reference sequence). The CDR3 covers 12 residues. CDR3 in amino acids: CAGSHLGSSLHF. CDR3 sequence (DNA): TGTGCCGGCAGCCACCTTGGCAGCTCCCTCCACTTT.

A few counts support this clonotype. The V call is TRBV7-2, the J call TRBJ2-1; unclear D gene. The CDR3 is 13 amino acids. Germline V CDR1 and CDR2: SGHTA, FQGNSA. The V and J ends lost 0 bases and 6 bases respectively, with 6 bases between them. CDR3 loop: CASSLAQPNEQFF. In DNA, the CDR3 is TGTGCCAGCAGCTTAGCCCAGCCCAATGAGCAGTTCTTC.